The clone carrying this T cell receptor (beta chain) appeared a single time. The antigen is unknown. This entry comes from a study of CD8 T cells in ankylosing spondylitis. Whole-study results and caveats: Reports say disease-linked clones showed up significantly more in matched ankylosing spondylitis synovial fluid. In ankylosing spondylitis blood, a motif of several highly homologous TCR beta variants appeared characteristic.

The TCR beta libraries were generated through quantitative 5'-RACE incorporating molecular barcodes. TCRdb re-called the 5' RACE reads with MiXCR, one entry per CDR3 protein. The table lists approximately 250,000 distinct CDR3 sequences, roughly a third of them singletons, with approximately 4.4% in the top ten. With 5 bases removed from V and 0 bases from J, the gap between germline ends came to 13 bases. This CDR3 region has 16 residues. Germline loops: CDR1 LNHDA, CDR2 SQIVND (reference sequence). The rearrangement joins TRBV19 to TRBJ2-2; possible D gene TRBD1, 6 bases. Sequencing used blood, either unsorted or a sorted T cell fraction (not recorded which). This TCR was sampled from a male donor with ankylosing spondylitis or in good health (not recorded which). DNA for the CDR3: TGTGCCAGTAGTGCGCGACAGGTGACGAACACCGGGGAGCTGTTTTTT. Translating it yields CASSARQVTNTGELFF.